The clone carrying this T cell receptor beta chain was detected a few times. No antigen is known for it. The sample is drawn from a study of CD8+ T cells in alopecia areata. Study-level information: Tofacitinib lasted 6 to 18 months, then 6 months off drug.

The study's findings and limits: Sharing of TCRs across patients appeared less clear than in mice, possibly for HLA-related reasons. Scalp data also include sequences from resident alphabeta T cells of normal skin. Lesional scalp, notably in alopecia totalis/universalis, had clonality above that of normal scalp.

Treatment reported: oral pan-JAK inhibitor, 5-10 mg twice daily. Extraction of RNA preceded its reverse transcription into cDNA, which served as the sequencing template. The method was immunoSEQ multiplex PCR; TCRdb's version includes in-frame clones alone and lacks a portion of them. The table has more than 150,000 clones, roughly half seen once; the top ten hold roughly 9.1%. V was trimmed by 0 bases and J by 7 bases, leaving 10 bases between them. Germline CDR1 SGHRS, CDR2 YFSETQ. There are 14 residues in the CDR3. Sequencing used CD8+ T cells sorted from blood, obtained at roughly week 53, from a patient treated with tofacitinib. The chain combines TRBV5-1 with TRBJ1-4; a possible D gene is TRBD1 (5 bases). The sequence was collected from a human donor with alopecia areata. The chain's CDR3 is CASSLEGAGEKLFF. CDR3 in DNA: TGCGCCAGCAGCTTGGAAGGGGCCGGTGAAAAACTGTTTTTT.